This entry describes one T cell receptor beta chain. Its antigen is as yet unknown. The data stem from a study of chemoradiotherapy in HPV16-positive cancers. Overall study context: Candidate HPV-specific T-cell clones and common TCR motifs came from functional assays in a couple of HPV16-positive patients.

Sequencing used immunoSEQ multiplex PCR; TCRdb keeps in-frame clones, though not all of them. The repertoire holds 2,500 to 3,000 clones, roughly 85% seen once, with around 3.6% in the top ten. Samples were taken several times over chemoradiotherapy. Study findings and constraints: Candidate HPV-specific clones and E7-related TCR motifs grew in tumor during treatment. HPV-specific T cells were functionally defined from only two HPV16-positive patients.

The sequence was obtained from a human donor with HPV-associated anogenital cancer. The input for sequencing was tumor tissue, taken from a patient who underwent chemoradiotherapy.

The CDR3 loop is CASSPAGTGRYEQYF. The CDR3, as DNA: TGTGCCAGCTCACCTGCCGGGACAGGGAGGTACGAGCAGTACTTC. V gene TRBV18 combines with J gene TRBJ2-7, with 9 bases lining up with TRBD1. The CDR3 is 15 amino acids. J lost 4 bases, V lost 3 bases, and 7 bases had no gene match. Germline values: CDR1 KGHSH, CDR2 LQKENI.